The present entry profiles one TCR beta chain with its context. Germline lookup yields CDR1 LGHNA and CDR2 YSLEER. Trimming left V 0 bases short and J 4 bases short, with 15 bases between. The CDR3 has 17 amino acids. Some clones are missing from TCRdb's copy, which holds only in-frame ones; the method was immunoSEQ multiplex PCR. Here the sample spans about 250,000 clones, about 91% being singletons. Patients in Seattle were enrolled during active infection, then followed longitudinally. The data were obtained in a study of blood T cell repertoires in COVID-19. In the study overall: Sites in the United States, Italy and Spain provided acute and convalescent COVID-19 samples.

The chain links TRBV4-3 to TRBJ2-2, with D maybe TRBD1 (6 bases). Sequenced sample: peripheral blood. The sequence was obtained from a woman aged 25 to 39 with COVID-19, enrolled during active disease. The CDR3 region is CASSQDKQGYGTGELFF. The CDR3 bases are TGCGCCAGCAGCCAAGATAAGCAGGGGTATGGCACCGGGGAGCTGTTTTTT.